Listed here are 13 T cell receptor beta chains from one sample, sequenced in a study of blood T cell repertoires in COVID-19. TCRdb keeps only in-frame clones here, not all; method: immunoSEQ multiplex PCR. Of nearly 250,000 clones in the sample, about 83% were seen once. Sequenced sample: PBMCs or T cells enriched from blood (not recorded which). All receptors derive from a woman in her forties or fifties who had recovered from COVID-19.

This chain links TRBV6-1 with TRBJ1-2, with D possibly being TRBD1 (6 bases). Per germline, CDR1 MNHNS and CDR2 SASEGT. The length of the CDR3 is 14 residues. V was cut by 3 bases and J by 5 bases, with 13 bases left in between. CDR3 sequence (DNA): TGTGCCAGCAGTGAGATAACAGGGCCTTATGGCTACACCTTC. As protein: CASSEITGPYGYTF.

The CDR3: CASSSMTGGSLEQYF. CDR3 DNA sequence: TGTGCCAGCAGTTCAATGACAGGGGGGTCCCTCGAGCAGTACTTC. This sequence joins TRBV27 and TRBJ2-7; 9 bases match TRBD1. The V gene end was trimmed by 4 bases and the J gene end by 6 bases; junction bases not matched to a gene: 10. The CDR3 extends over 15 amino acids. Per germline, CDR1 MNHEY and CDR2 SMNVEV (reference sequence).

CDR3 residues: CASGLPRDRGRCTEAFF. CDR3 in DNA: TGTGCTAGTGGTTTGCCACGGGACAGGGGAAGATGCACTGAAGCTTTCTTT. The chain recombines TRBV12-5 with TRBJ1-1, with 10 bases lining up with TRBD1. This CDR3 region has 17 residues. V was pared by 2 bases and J by 4 bases, with 10 bases of the junction left unmatched. Germline CDR1 LGHNT, CDR2 FRNRAP.

This clone came up many times. The rearrangement joins TRBV28 to TRBJ1-5, with a tentative D call TRBD1 (5 bases). V lost 7 bases and J lost 7, with 17 bases in between. This CDR3 has 14 residues. Germline values: CDR1 MDHEN, CDR2 SYDVKM. CDR3 protein: CASTNGGYRQPQHF. The CDR3 bases are TGTGCCAGCACCAATGGGGGGTACCGGCAGCCCCAGCATTTT.

The chain uses TRBV11-2 and TRBJ2-3; D is perhaps TRBD2 (5 bases). V was clipped by 3 bases and J by 4 bases, with 14 bases between them. Germline-derived CDR1 and CDR2 are SGHAT and FQNNGV. The CDR3 loop spans 15 amino acids. As DNA, the CDR3 is TGTGCCAGCAGCTTCACTCCGGGGAGCGCAGATACGCAGTATTTT. Its translation: CASSFTPGSADTQYF.

The V gene is TRBV19, the J gene TRBJ2-1, with 8 bases aligning to TRBD1. Germline CDR1 and CDR2: LNHDA and SQIVND (reference sequence). The V and J ends lost 4 bases and 3 bases, in that order; junction bases with no gene match: 8. This CDR3 has 16 residues. The CDR3 coding sequence is TGTGCCAGTAGTAGACTGACAGGGGCGGTCTACAATGAGCAGTTCTTC. Its protein is CASSRLTGAVYNEQFF.

The rearrangement uses TRBV5-4 and TRBJ2-4; 7 bases are a match to TRBD1. In germline, CDR1 is SGHNT, CDR2 YYREEE (reference sequence). This CDR3 spans 15 amino acids. The trim removed 2 bases at V and 5 bases at J, leaving 7 bases unmatched. CDR3 region: CASSFGTADENIQYF. The CDR3 nucleotides are TGTGCCAGCAGCTTTGGGACAGCTGACGAAAACATTCAGTACTTC. Full variable domain (missing parts from reference TRBV5-4 and TRBJ2-4): ETGVTQSPTHLIKTRGQQVTLRCSSQSGHNTVSWYQQALGQGPQFIFQYYREEENGRGNFPPRFSGLQFPNYSSELNVNALELDDSALYLCASSFGTADENIQYFGAGTRLSVL.

The chain joins TRBV15 to TRBJ2-1; 9 nucleotides agree with TRBD2. V lost 0 bases and J lost 10; bases outside the gene matches: 7. This CDR3 is built from 15 residues. CDR1 LNHNV and CDR2 YYDKDF come from the germline V gene (reference sequence). CDR3 sequence (DNA): TGTGCCACCAGCAGAGACGGCGGGAGGGCGGGGGAGCAGTTCTTC. It is translated as CATSRDGGRAGEQFF.

This sequence joins TRBV5-1 and TRBJ2-1; 12 bases map to TRBD2. The germline CDR1 and CDR2 sequences are SGHRS and YFSETQ. V was clipped by 4 bases and J by 9 bases; unmatched bases: 8. This CDR3 is built from 15 residues. The CDR3 reads CASSPTSGRSGEQFF. In nucleotides, the CDR3 is TGCGCCAGCAGCCCGACTAGCGGGAGAAGCGGTGAGCAGTTCTTC.

The V gene is TRBV27, the J gene TRBJ1-1; 10 nucleotides line up with TRBD1. The CDR3 loop spans 15 amino acids. Germline assignment: CDR1 MNHEY and CDR2 SMNVEV (reference sequence). J gave up 1 base and V 5 bases, and 4 bases lay outside the gene matches. CDR3 residues: CASSPWDRGNTEAFF. The CDR3 DNA is TGTGCCAGCAGTCCCTGGGACAGGGGGAACACTGAAGCTTTCTTT.

The chain has TRBV4-1 and TRBJ1-2; 9 nucleotides line up with TRBD1. This CDR3 contains 16 residues. Germline V CDR1 and CDR2: MGHRA, YSYEKL. The V gene end was trimmed by 4 bases and the J gene end by 6 bases; junction bases not matched to a gene: 12. This CDR3 is CASSLAITGTGNGYTF. The CDR3 coding sequence is TGCGCCAGCAGCCTAGCCATAACCGGGACAGGGAATGGCTACACCTTC.

The genes are TRBV6-6 and TRBJ1-5; D is unclear. CDR3 length: 13 amino acids. V was clipped by 7 bases and J by 1 base, with 8 bases between them. CDR1 is MNHNY and CDR2 is SVGAGI in the germline V gene (reference sequence). CDR3 in amino acids: CASTPQSNQPQHF. DNA for the CDR3: TGTGCCAGCACCCCACAGAGCAATCAGCCCCAGCATTTT.

The J gene is TRBJ1-6, the V gene TRBV7-9; no reliable D call. The germline CDR1 and CDR2 sequences are SEHNR and FQNEAQ (reference sequence). V lost 0 bases to trimming and J lost 9 bases, with 15 bases between them. The CDR3 runs to 16 residues. CDR3 loop: CASSLAGPGIASPLHF. CDR3 nucleotide sequence: TGTGCCAGCAGCTTAGCGGGTCCGGGAATCGCTTCACCCCTCCACTTT.